This paragraph reports one T cell receptor (beta chain). The antigen remains undetermined. The PCR contained 60 Vbeta and 13 Jbeta primers. Sequencing used immunoSEQ multiplex PCR; TCRdb keeps in-frame clones, though not all of them. The sample includes 150,000 or so clones, 80% of them seen just once. The entry originates in a study of cytomegalovirus exposure and HLA in healthy donors. Study context: The approximately 120 million unique TCR beta sequences, from about 179 million T cells, were found by an earlier analysis. Study-wide findings and caveats: The authors later found TCR association rates varying by HLA locus, with DRB1 most and HLA-C fewest. A further, later analysis showed that HLA-associated TCR beta chains (compared with equally common others) were more clonally expanded.

The V gene's germline CDR1 is SGHDN and CDR2 FVKESK. CDR3 size: 13 residues. The V end lost 4 bases, the J end lost 4 bases, and 10 bases lay between the germline ends. V is TRBV14 and J is TRBJ2-5; maybe TRBD2 (5 bases). The source of this sequence is a male donor in good health and CMV-seropositive. The sequencing input was PBMCs. CDR3 nucleotides: TGTGCCAGCAGCCTCGGGGTTGGAGAGACCCAGTACTTC. Protein product: CASSLGVGETQYF.